The subject of this entry is one T cell receptor beta chain. The table came from immunoSEQ multiplex PCR; TCRdb's copy has only in-frame clones and leaves some out. The data contain 60,000 to 65,000 clones, around 93% of them seen just once; the ten biggest clones take up roughly 2.7%. This record belongs to a study of T cell changes during pregnancy in multiple sclerosis. The germline V gene encodes CDR1 MDHEN and CDR2 SYDVKM. With 5 bases removed from V and 7 bases from J, the gap between germline ends came to 14 bases. The CDR3 is 14 residues long. V is TRBV28 and J is TRBJ1-4, with a weak D call TRBD1 (6 bases). The TCR comes from a female donor in good health, enrolled as a control in a pregnancy study. Sequenced material: peripheral blood, taken in the second trimester of pregnancy. CDR3 region: CASSKGGGGEKLFF. As DNA, the CDR3 is TGTGCCAGCAGTAAAGGGGGAGGGGGTGAAAAACTGTTTTTT.